This T cell receptor (beta chain) originates from a study of blood T cell repertoires in COVID-19. At the level of the study: The samples span acute and convalescent COVID-19 from the United States, Italy and Spain. Nucleic acid was either cDNA or gDNA, and it came from T cells, B-cell-depleted T cells, or PBMCs.

The CDR3 consists of 15 residues. Germline-derived CDR1 and CDR2 are LGHDT and YNNKEL (reference sequence). Trimming cost V 4 bases and J 4 bases, with 14 bases left between them. Original processing methods: Amplification from reference gene primers served as the basis for estimated nucleated cell counts. Here immunoSEQ multiplex PCR was the method, and the copy in TCRdb shows in-frame clones only, minus some. The V and J calls and clone size come from that table; D and trimming were worked out from the DNA. The sample shows around 80,000 clones, about 84% of them seen only once. Sequencing was carried out using peripheral blood. The chain carries TRBV3-1 (or the pseudogene TRBV3-2) and TRBJ1-3; a possible D gene is TRBD1 (6 bases). The sequence came from a human donor in a cohort sampled during active COVID-19. The CDR3 loop is CASSPQGSSGNTIYF. CDR3 in DNA: TGTGCCAGCAGCCCACAGGGATCTAGCGGAAACACCATATATTTT.